This paragraph covers one TCR beta chain sequence. Its antigen remains unknown. The data originate from a study of shared clonotypes between healthy human individuals. Study conclusions and caveats: Only blood underwent sampling, and tissue repertoires likely differ.

Genomic DNA of unsorted samples came from roughly 90 million PBMCs. Method: immunoSEQ multiplex PCR; TCRdb's copy keeps in-frame clones and lacks some. This sample has approximately 500,000 clones, with 81% found just once. Source material: PBMCs. The TCR was taken from a woman aged 40 to 50 in good health. Some clones in this sample may be carry-over from other donors' samples.

The CDR3 DNA follows: TGTGCCAGCAGCTTCGTGGGGTACGAGCAGTACTTC. Amino acid sequence: CASSFVGYEQYF. The genes are TRBV7-9 and TRBJ2-7; D is uncertain. This CDR3 region has 12 residues. V was clipped by 3 bases and J by 4 bases, with 7 bases between them. Germline V gene lookup returns CDR1 SEHNR and CDR2 FQNEAQ (reference sequence).